The rows below give T cell receptor beta chains drawn from one sample of a study of shared T cell receptors in the human thymus. Repertoires were generated with immunoSEQ multiplex PCR, while TCRdb's copy carries only in-frame clones and drops some. The sample yields about 540,000 clones, about four fifths seen once. Separately, the same data were catalogued under a study of human thymus T cells.

The source material was thymocytes. Receptors originate from a boy in the first two years of life with a congenital heart defect. The CDR3 runs from the conserved cysteine through the conserved F or W. For some rows the clone size is stated as once, few or many, or as a class when expanded; others skip it.

J gene,clone size,V gene,CDR3 protein
TRBJ2-1,NA,TRBV5-4,CASSLARASGPHYNEQFF
TRBJ1-2,NA,TRBV6-5,CASNQTGVGYTF
TRBJ1-3,few,TRBV28,CASRRQIPGQGAGNTIYF
TRBJ2-3,NA,TRBV10-2,CASSYLAGGPTDTQYF
TRBJ1-3,NA,TRBV6-5,CASKGDTIYF
TRBJ2-5,NA,TRBV2,CASTRTGLYQETQYF
TRBJ2-3,NA,TRBV7-2,CASSFEGPDTQYF
TRBJ1-5,NA,TRBV30,CACDRAPRPQHF
TRBJ2-5,once,TRBV5-4,CASSLRDRETQYF
TRBJ2-7,once,TRBV27,CASSLSAPGTGSHEQYF
TRBJ1-3,NA,TRBV6-5,CASTTSSGNTIYF
TRBJ2-3,NA,TRBV10-3,CAISEGTGGVRGARQYF
TRBJ2-7,NA,TRBV27,CASRSNRGYYEQYF
TRBJ1-5,once,TRBV4-2,CASSQEPVPPRPQHF
TRBJ2-7,NA,TRBV5-4,CASSLRREGHEQYF
TRBJ2-3,NA,TRBV19,CASSIPRATDTQYF
TRBJ2-1,NA,TRBV4-2,CASSQGSLTSGEQFF
TRBJ2-7,NA,TRBV28,CASSFPGVGRSYEQYF
TRBJ2-7,NA,TRBV4-3,CASSQEIGASGPQVNYEQYF
TRBJ1-2,NA,TRBV29-1,CSVDRDGYTF
TRBJ2-2,NA,TRBV4-1,CASSQSKLAGLSGELFF
TRBJ2-7,NA,TRBV7-2,CASSLDGGGPPYEQYF
TRBJ2-3,NA,TRBV14,CASSHRSRCTDTQYF
TRBJ1-2,NA,TRBV10-1,CASSESTDPPTNYGYTF
TRBJ2-5,NA,TRBV29-1,CSVRTGNTSETQYF
TRBJ1-4,NA,TRBV4-3,CASSQDRLGARDEKLFF
TRBJ2-7,few,TRBV2,CASSRLAGDPYEQYF
TRBJ1-3,few,TRBV5-4,CASSLGGGSGNTIYF
TRBJ1-5,once,TRBV6-1,CASSARDRGIINQPQHF
TRBJ1-2,NA,TRBV27,CASSLLKRGGLLILYGYTF
TRBJ1-5,NA,TRBV27,CASSPGTVDQPQHF
TRBJ2-3,NA,TRBV19,CASTRPGLAGGRDTQYF
TRBJ1-1,NA,TRBV27,CASRPLVAPNTEAFF
TRBJ2-1,few,TRBV6-1,CASSPGTSGYNEQFF
TRBJ2-7,NA,TRBV28,CASSLRDRDRGCEQYF
TRBJ1-3,NA,TRBV9,CASSVATEGGYSGNTIYF
TRBJ2-1,NA,TRBV9,CASSGGGNNEQFF
TRBJ2-1,NA,TRBV15,CATSRAQGYNEQFF
TRBJ2-1,NA,TRBV5-4,CASSLRGSEEQFF
TRBJ1-2,once,TRBV6-1,CASSDRPDFAYTF
TRBJ1-1,few,TRBV25-1,CASSPYPELDTEAFF
TRBJ2-1,NA,TRBV7-6,CASSPGLGGGNEQFF
TRBJ1-5,NA,TRBV27,CASSLSGSAQPQHF
TRBJ2-5,NA,TRBV4-1,CASSLHSGRETQYF
TRBJ1-1,once,TRBV5-4,CASSWRGARGAEAFF
TRBJ1-2,NA,TRBV2,CASSDGGGIYGYTF
TRBJ2-2,NA,TRBV4-3,CASSQGGERGNTGELFF
TRBJ2-7,few,TRBV11-2,CASSPSQLAVRNEQYF
TRBJ2-1,NA,TRBV2,CASSPQRGGVHEQFF
TRBJ2-1,NA,TRBV6-5,CASSYGSITGSDEQFF
TRBJ2-7,NA,TRBV7-3,CASSLTSGRLYEQYF
TRBJ1-1,NA,TRBV10-3,CAISESRGLNTEAFF
TRBJ2-5,few,TRBV28,CASTGVDCGQYF
TRBJ1-1,NA,TRBV14,CASSPGTATVWAFF
TRBJ2-6,NA,TRBV2,CASYSGANVLTF
TRBJ2-2,NA,TRBV10-1,CASSGPPVGEDGELFF
TRBJ1-2,NA,TRBV29-1,CSVEVGGQGYGYTF
TRBJ2-1,NA,TRBV30,CAWSVGGNEPTHNEQFF
TRBJ2-7,few,TRBV27,CASSLRRGSYEQYF
TRBJ1-4,NA,TRBV13,CASSLGGGDEKLFF